Sequencing of this TCR beta chain was carried out in a study of T cell repertoires in cytomegalovirus infection. CDR1 and CDR2 (germline): SGHRS, YFSETQ. J gave up 8 bases and V 4 bases, and 13 bases lay outside the gene matches. The CDR3 consists of 16 residues. TCRdb passed the reads through MiXCR, listing each CDR3 protein once. Among about 490,000 distinct CDR3 sequences listed, around a quarter were seen once. The J gene is TRBJ2-1, the V gene TRBV5-1, with 9 nucleotides matching TRBD2. This TCR derives from a human donor in good health (CMV status not recorded). Some clones in this sample may be carry-over from other donors' samples. Input material: PBMCs. CDR3 loop: CASSRDPSGTLDEQFF. The CDR3 DNA sequence: TGCGCCAGCAGCCGGGATCCTAGCGGGACTTTGGATGAGCAGTTCTTC.